This T cell receptor (beta chain) was obtained from a study of blood T cells in healthy people across ages. Study-wide context: Template switching recovered approximately one barcoded beta molecule for every two T cells.

Regarding this clonotype: What it binds is unknown.

Study observations and caveats: Conclusively comparing naive with antigen-experienced cells was impossible with unsorted PBMCs. The study found more naive CD4+ cells and higher diversity in long-lived than aged donors.

Combining a sample-barcoded 5' primer with a J-beta primer mix, a second PCR ran for about 7 to 11 cycles. The authors tagged each cDNA molecule using a template-switch adaptor with 12 random nucleotides. TCRdb reprocessed the 5' RACE reads with MiXCR, giving one entry per CDR3 protein. Among about 1.4 million distinct CDR3 sequences listed, approximately 59% were seen once. The CDR3 is 15 amino acids. The V end lost 7 bases, the J end lost 7 bases, and 21 bases lay between the germline ends. What was sequenced was blood. The receptor comes from a young man in good health. The chain links TRBV12-3 or TRBV12-4 to TRBJ2-3, with D perhaps matching TRBD1 (6 bases). This CDR3 reads CASIRTGTSRNTQYF. CDR3 sequence (DNA): TGTGCCAGCATACGTACCGGGACAAGTAGAAATACGCAGTATTTT.